This T cell receptor (beta chain) was captured in a study of T cells after somatic rescue of genetic block. V lost 8 bases, J lost 3 bases, and 20 bases lay in between. The CDR3 consists of 16 residues. Germline V lookup: CDR1 MDHEN, CDR2 SYDVKM. Sequenced by immunoSEQ multiplex PCR; TCRdb stores in-frame clones only, minus some. The data hold 85,000 to 100,000 clones, with just under 90% observed a single time. This clonotype was obtained from a woman under 30. The gene calls are TRBV28 and TRBJ2-4, with D hard to call. The sequencing sample was made of peripheral blood mononuclear cells (PBMCs). The CDR3 DNA is TGTGCCAGCCTAGGGCTCCCCCGCGGAAACAAAAACATTCAGTACTTC. This codes for CASLGLPRGNKNIQYF.